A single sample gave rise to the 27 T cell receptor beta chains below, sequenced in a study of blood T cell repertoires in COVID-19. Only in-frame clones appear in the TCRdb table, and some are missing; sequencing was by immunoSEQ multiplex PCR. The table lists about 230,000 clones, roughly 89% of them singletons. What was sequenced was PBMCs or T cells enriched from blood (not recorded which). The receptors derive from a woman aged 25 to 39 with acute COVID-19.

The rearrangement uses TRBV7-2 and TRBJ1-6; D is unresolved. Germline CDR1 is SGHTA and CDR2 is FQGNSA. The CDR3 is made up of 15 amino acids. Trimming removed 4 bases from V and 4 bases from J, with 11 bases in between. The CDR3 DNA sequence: TGTGCCAGCAGCTCCCGGGGAGGGTATAATTCACCCCTCCACTTT. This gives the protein CASSSRGGYNSPLHF. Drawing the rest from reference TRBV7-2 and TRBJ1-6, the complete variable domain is GAGVSQSPSNKVTEKGKDVELRCDPISGHTALYWYRQSLGQGLEFLIYFQGNSAPDKSGLPSDRFSAERTGGSVSTLTIQRTQQEDSAVYLCASSSRGGYNSPLHFGNGTRLTVT.

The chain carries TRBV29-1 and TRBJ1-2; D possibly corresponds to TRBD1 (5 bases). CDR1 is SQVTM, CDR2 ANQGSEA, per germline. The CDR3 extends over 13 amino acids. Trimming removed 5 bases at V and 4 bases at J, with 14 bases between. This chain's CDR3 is CSVSTGTLYGYTF. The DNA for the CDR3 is TGCAGCGTTTCGACCGGGACTCTCTATGGCTACACCTTC.

The CDR3 DNA reads TGTGCCAGTAGTGTATGGACAGGTAGCTCCTACGAGCAGTACTTC. Its protein product is CASSVWTGSSYEQYF. V and J are TRBV19 and TRBJ2-7; TRBD1 aligns across 7 bases. There are 15 residues in the CDR3. V lost 5 bases, J lost 0 bases, and 7 bases stayed unmatched. Germline V gives CDR1 LNHDA, CDR2 SQIVND (reference sequence). Looking up the rest from reference TRBV19 and TRBJ2-7 gives the full variable domain: DGGITQSPKYLFRKEGQNVTLSCEQNLNHDAMYWYRQDPGQGLRLIYYSQIVNDFQKGDIAEGYSVSREKKESFPLTVTSAQKNPTAFYLCASSVWTGSSYEQYFGPGTRLTVT.

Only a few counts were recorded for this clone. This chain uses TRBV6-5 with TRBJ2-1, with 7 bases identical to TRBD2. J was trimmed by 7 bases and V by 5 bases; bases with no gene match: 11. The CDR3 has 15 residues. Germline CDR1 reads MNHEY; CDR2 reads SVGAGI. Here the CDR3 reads CASSMTRTRSNEQFF. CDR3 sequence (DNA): TGTGCCAGCAGTATGACCCGGACTAGATCTAATGAGCAGTTCTTC.

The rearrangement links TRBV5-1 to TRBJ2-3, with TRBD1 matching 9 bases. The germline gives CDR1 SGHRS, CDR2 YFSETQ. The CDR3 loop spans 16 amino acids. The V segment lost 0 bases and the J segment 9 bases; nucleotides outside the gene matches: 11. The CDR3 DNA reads TGCGCCAGCAGCTTGGGTTCGGGGACAGGGATTGGCACGCAGTATTTT. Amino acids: CASSLGSGTGIGTQYF. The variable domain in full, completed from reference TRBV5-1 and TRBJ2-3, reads KAGVTQTPRYLIKTRGQQVTLSCSPISGHRSVSWYQQTPGQGLQFLFEYFSETQRNKGNFPGRFSGRQFSNSRSEMNVSTLELGDSALYLCASSLGSGTGIGTQYFGPGTRLTVL.

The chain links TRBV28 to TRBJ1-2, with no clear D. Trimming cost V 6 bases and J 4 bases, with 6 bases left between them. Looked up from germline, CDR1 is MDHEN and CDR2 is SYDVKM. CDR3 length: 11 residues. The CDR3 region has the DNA TGTGCCAGCAGGAGGGCCTATGGCTACACCTTC. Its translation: CASRRAYGYTF.

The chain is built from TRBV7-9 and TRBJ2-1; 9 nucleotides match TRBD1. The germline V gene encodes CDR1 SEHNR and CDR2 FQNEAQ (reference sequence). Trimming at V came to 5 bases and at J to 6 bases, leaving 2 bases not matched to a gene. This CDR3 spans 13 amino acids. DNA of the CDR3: TGTGCCAGCAGCCGGGACAGGGCCAATGAGCAGTTCTTC. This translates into CASSRDRANEQFF.

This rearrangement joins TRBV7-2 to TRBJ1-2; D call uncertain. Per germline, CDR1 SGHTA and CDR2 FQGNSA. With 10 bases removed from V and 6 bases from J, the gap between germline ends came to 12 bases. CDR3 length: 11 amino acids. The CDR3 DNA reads TGTGCCACGCAGAGGATAGATGGCTACACCTTC. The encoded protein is CATQRIDGYTF.

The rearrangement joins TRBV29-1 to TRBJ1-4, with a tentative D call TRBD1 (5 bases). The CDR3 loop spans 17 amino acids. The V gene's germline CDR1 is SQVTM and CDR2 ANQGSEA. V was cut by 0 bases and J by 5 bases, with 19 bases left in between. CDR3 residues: CSVEDRDSGDGNEKLFF. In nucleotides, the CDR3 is TGCAGCGTTGAAGACCGTGACAGTGGCGATGGGAATGAAAAACTGTTTTTT.

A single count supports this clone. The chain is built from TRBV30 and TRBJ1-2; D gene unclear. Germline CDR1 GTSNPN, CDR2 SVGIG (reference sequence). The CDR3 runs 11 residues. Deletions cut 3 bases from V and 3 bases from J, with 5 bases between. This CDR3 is CAWSLYYGYTF. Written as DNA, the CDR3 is TGTGCCTGGAGCCTCTACTATGGCTACACCTTC.

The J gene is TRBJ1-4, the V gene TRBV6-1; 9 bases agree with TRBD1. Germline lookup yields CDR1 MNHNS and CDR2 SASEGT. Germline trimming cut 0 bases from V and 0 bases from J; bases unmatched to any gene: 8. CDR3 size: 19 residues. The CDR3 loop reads CASSEAKTGGRTTNEKLFF. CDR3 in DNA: TGTGCCAGCAGTGAAGCGAAGACAGGGGGGAGAACAACTAATGAAAAACTGTTTTTT.

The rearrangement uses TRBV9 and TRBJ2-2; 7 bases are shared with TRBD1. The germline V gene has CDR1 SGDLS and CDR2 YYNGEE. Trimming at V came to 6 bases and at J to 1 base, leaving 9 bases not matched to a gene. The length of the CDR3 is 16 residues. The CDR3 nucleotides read TGTGCCAGCACCCAAAAGGGGGCGGGGAACACCGGGGAGCTGTTTTTT. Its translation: CASTQKGAGNTGELFF. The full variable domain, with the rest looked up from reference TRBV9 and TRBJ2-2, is DSGVTQTPKHLITATGQRVTLRCSPRSGDLSVYWYQQSLDQGLQFLIQYYNGEERAKGNILERFSAQQFPDLHSELNLSSLELGDSALYFCASTQKGAGNTGELFFGEGSRLTVL.

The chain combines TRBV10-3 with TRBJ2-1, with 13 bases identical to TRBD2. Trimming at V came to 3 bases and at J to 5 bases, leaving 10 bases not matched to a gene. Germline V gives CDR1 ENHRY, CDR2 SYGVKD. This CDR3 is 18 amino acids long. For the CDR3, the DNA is TGTGCCATCAGTGATCCGGGGACTAGCGGGGCGCCGAACAATGAGCAGTTCTTC. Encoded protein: CAISDPGTSGAPNNEQFF.

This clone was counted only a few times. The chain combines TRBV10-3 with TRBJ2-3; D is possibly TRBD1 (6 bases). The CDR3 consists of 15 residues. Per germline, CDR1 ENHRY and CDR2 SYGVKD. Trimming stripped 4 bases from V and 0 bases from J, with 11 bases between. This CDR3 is CAISARGGSTDTQYF. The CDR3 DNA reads TGTGCCATCAGTGCAAGAGGGGGAAGCACAGATACGCAGTATTTT.

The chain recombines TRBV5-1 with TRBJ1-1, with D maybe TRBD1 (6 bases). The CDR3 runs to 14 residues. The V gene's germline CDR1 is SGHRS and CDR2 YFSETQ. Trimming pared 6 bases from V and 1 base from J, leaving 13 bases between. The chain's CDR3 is CASTVTGKNTEAFF. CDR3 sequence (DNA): TGCGCCAGCACCGTCACAGGGAAGAACACTGAAGCTTTCTTT. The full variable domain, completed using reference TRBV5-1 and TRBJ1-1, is KAGVTQTPRYLIKTRGQQVTLSCSPISGHRSVSWYQQTPGQGLQFLFEYFSETQRNKGNFPGRFSGRQFSNSRSEMNVSTLELGDSALYLCASTVTGKNTEAFFGQGTRLTVV.

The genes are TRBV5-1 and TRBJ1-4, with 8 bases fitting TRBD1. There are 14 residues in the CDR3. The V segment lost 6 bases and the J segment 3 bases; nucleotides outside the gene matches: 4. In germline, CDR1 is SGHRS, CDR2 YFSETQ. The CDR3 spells CASTTGAANEKLFF. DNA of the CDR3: TGCGCCAGCACGACAGGGGCTGCTAATGAAAAACTGTTTTTT. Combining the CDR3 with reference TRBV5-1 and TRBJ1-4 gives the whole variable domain KAGVTQTPRYLIKTRGQQVTLSCSPISGHRSVSWYQQTPGQGLQFLFEYFSETQRNKGNFPGRFSGRQFSNSRSEMNVSTLELGDSALYLCASTTGAANEKLFFGSGTQLSVL.

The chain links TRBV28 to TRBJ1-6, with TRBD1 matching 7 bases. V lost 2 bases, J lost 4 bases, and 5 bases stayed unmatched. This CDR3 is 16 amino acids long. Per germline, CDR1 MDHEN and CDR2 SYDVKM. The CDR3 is CASSLQGVGYNSPLHF. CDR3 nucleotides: TGTGCCAGCAGTTTACAGGGGGTGGGATATAATTCACCCCTCCACTTT.

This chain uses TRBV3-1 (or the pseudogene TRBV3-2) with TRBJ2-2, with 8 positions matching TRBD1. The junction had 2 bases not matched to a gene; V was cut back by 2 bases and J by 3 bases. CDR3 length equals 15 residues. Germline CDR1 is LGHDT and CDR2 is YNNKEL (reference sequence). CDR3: CASSQSGGYTGELFF. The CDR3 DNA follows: TGTGCCAGCAGCCAATCAGGGGGCTACACCGGGGAGCTGTTTTTT.

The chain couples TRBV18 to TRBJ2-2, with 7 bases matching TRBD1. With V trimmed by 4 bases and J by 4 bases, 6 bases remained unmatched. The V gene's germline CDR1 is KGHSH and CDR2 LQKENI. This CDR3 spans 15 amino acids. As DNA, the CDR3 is TGTGCCAGCTCACAGAGACAGGGCCCCACCGGGGAGCTGTTTTTT. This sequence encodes CASSQRQGPTGELFF.

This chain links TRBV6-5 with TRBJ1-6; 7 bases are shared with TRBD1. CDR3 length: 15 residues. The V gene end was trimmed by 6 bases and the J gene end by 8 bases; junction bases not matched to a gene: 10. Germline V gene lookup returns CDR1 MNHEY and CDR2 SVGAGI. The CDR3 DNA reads TGTGCCAGCAGAAGAGACAGGGACTTTTATTCACCCCTCCACTTT. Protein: CASRRDRDFYSPLHF.

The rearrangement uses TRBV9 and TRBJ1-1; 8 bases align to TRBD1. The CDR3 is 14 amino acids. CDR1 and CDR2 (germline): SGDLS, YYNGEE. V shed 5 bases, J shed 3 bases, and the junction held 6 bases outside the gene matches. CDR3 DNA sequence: TGTGCCAGCAGTACAGGGGGGAGAGACACTGAAGCTTTCTTT. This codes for CASSTGGRDTEAFF.

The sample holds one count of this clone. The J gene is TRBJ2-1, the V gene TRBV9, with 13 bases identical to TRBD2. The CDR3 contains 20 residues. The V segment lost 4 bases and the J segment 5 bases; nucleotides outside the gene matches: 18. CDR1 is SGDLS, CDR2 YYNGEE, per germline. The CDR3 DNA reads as TGTGCCAGCAGCTATCCCTTAGCCGGGACTAGCGGGGTACTTAACAATGAGCAGTTCTTC. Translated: CASSYPLAGTSGVLNNEQFF. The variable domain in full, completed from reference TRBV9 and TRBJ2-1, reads DSGVTQTPKHLITATGQRVTLRCSPRSGDLSVYWYQQSLDQGLQFLIQYYNGEERAKGNILERFSAQQFPDLHSELNLSSLELGDSALYFCASSYPLAGTSGVLNNEQFFGPGTRLTVL.

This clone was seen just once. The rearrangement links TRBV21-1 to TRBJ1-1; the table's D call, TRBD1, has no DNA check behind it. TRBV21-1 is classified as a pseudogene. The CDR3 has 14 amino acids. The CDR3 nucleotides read TGTGCCAGCAGCAAAGTTGGCAGAAACACTGAAGCTTTCTTT. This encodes CASSKVGRNTEAFF.

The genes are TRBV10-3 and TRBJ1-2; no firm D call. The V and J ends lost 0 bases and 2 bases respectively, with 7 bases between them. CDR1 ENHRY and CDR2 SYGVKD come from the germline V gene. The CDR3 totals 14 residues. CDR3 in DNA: TGTGCCATCAGTGAGTCGGAGGCGAACTATGGCTACACCTTC. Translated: CAISESEANYGYTF.

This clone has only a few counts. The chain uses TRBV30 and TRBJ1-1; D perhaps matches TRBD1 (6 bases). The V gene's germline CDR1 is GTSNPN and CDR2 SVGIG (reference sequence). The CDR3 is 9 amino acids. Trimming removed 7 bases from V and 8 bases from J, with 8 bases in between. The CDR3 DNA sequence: TGTGCCTCAGACAGGGAAGCTTTCTTT. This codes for CASDREAFF.

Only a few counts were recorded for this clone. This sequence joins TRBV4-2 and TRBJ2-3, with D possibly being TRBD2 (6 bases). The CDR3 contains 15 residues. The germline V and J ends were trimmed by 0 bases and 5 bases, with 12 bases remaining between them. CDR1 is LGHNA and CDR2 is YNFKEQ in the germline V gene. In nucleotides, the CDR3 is TGTGCCAGCAGCCAAGAACGGGGGAAAGTAGATACGCAGTATTTT. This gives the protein CASSQERGKVDTQYF.

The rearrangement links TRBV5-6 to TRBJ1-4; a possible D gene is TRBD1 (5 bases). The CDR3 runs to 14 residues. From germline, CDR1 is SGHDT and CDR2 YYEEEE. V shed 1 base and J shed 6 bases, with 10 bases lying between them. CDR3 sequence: CASSLQQVDEKLFF. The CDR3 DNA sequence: TGTGCCAGCAGCTTGCAACAGGTAGATGAAAAACTGTTTTTT. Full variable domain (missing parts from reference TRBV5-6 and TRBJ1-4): DAGVTQSPTHLIKTRGQQVTLRCSPKSGHDTVSWYQQALGQGPQFIFQYYEEEERQRGNFPDRFSGHQFPNYSSELNVNALLLGDSALYLCASSLQQVDEKLFFGSGTQLSVL.